This is a list of T cell receptor beta chains from one sample in a study of blood T cell repertoires in COVID-19. Clones were sequenced by immunoSEQ multiplex PCR, and TCRdb holds only the in-frame ones, with some missing. The sample lists 150,000 to 200,000 clones, 80% to 90% occurring once. Input material: peripheral blood. The receptors come from a woman aged 65 to 85 with acute or convalescent COVID-19. Each CDR3 is given without its conserved first and last residue. The order of the fields is CDR3 length, V gene, clone size, CDR3 protein. Expanded clones get a size class; other rows say once, few or many, or leave the size out.

10 TRBV28 NA ASQGYNYGYT
13 TRBV19 NA ASSMVLANTGELF
13 TRBV6-2/TRBV6-3 NA ASSYTAGAYNEQF
11 TRBV6-6 NA ASTAGQGYEQY
11 TRBV10-2 NA ASISAGTDTQY
14 TRBV5-1 NA ASSSDRSHGATEAF
11 TRBV28 few ASIRGPNYEQY
13 TRBV10-2 NA ASSAGVSRGYGYT
13 TRBV5-1 NA ASSLEAGRYNEQF
11 TRBV29-1 NA SVVLNQENDYT
13 TRBV28 NA ASSFSRGSYNEQF
14 TRBV19 NA ASSIQDSRFNEKLF
13 TRBV27 NA ASSPRPGSKETQY
13 TRBV5-1 NA ASSLPQGRTGELF
10 TRBV5-1 once ASSQNTGELF
12 TRBV3-1/TRBV3-2 once ASSRYNLEGELF